The 5 T cell receptor beta chains below were found in one sample sequenced in a study of control samples from healthy donors and cancer patients. Profiling relied on immunoSEQ multiplex PCR, and the TCRdb table lists in-frame clones only, not all of them. The data show approximately 150,000 clones, roughly 94% seen once. Source material: PBMCs. These TCRs come from a man in his fifties or sixties with colorectal cancer.

This rearrangement joins TRBV4-3 to TRBJ1-1; D might be TRBD1 (5 bases). With 3 bases removed from V and 4 bases from J, the gap between germline ends came to 18 bases. The CDR3 is 16 residues long. CDR1 LGHNA and CDR2 YSLEER come from the germline V gene. CDR3 in amino acids: CASSHAGWGKGTEAFF. DNA of the CDR3: TGCGCCAGCAGCCACGCTGGGTGGGGGAAGGGCACTGAAGCTTTCTTT.

The genes are TRBV7-7 and TRBJ2-1; 7 positions agree with TRBD2. The CDR3 covers 16 residues. V lost 0 bases, J lost 0 bases, and 2 bases stayed unmatched. Germline-derived CDR1 and CDR2 are SSHAT and FNYEAQ (reference sequence). Here the CDR3 reads CASSLARGSSYNEQFF. CDR3 DNA: TGTGCCAGCAGCTTAGCGCGGGGGTCCTCCTACAATGAGCAGTTCTTC.

The chain is built from TRBV5-4 and TRBJ2-5; 9 bases line up with TRBD1. V lost 4 bases and J lost 4; bases outside the gene matches: 11. In germline, CDR1 is SGHNT, CDR2 YYREEE (reference sequence). CDR3 length: 16 residues. CDR3: CASSRGGTGPLETQYF. The CDR3 DNA follows: TGTGCCAGCAGCAGAGGAGGGACAGGGCCGTTAGAGACCCAGTACTTC.

The V gene is TRBV18, the J gene TRBJ1-3, with TRBD1 matching over 9 bases. With V trimmed by 3 bases and J by 1 base, 7 bases remained unmatched. Germline V gene data show CDR1 as KGHSH and CDR2 as LQKENI. This CDR3 is built from 17 residues. The CDR3 coding sequence is TGTGCCAGCTCACCTGAGACACAGGGGGCGTCTGGAAACACCATATATTTT. It specifies CASSPETQGASGNTIYF.

This sequence joins TRBV29-1 and TRBJ1-2, with a tentative D call TRBD1 (6 bases). V was cut by 7 bases and J by 4 bases, with 10 bases left in between. The length of the CDR3 is 11 residues. The germline gives CDR1 SQVTM, CDR2 ANQGSEA. As DNA, the CDR3 is TGCAGCGGGGGGACAAGCTATGGCTACACCTTC. As protein: CSGGTSYGYTF.